These 17 T cell receptor beta chains came from one sample sequenced in a study of blood T cell repertoires in COVID-19. Sequenced by immunoSEQ multiplex PCR; TCRdb stores in-frame clones only, minus some. The data contain roughly 47,000 clones, about 88% of them seen just once; the ten biggest clones take up about 16%. The sample comprised peripheral blood. The origin of the receptors is a man between 65 and 85 years old with active COVID-19.

V and J are TRBV7-3 and TRBJ2-3; D is perhaps TRBD1 (7 bases). The CDR3 has 15 amino acids. V was trimmed by 5 bases and J by 6 bases, leaving 18 bases between them. CDR1 SGHTA and CDR2 FQGTGA come from the germline V gene. The CDR3, as DNA: TGTGCCAGCAGCATCTCAGGGGGGCGAGTCGATACGCAGTATTTT. This translates into CASSISGGRVDTQYF.

The chain has TRBV4-1 and TRBJ1-3, with D hard to call. The CDR3 consists of 15 residues. V lost 1 base, J lost 5 bases, and 12 bases lay in between. CDR1 and CDR2 (germline): MGHRA, YSYEKL. CDR3 in DNA: TGCGCCAGCAGCCAAGGGCTGGCCGAACGAAACACCATATATTTT. It specifies CASSQGLAERNTIYF.

The rearrangement links TRBV5-4 to TRBJ1-2; possibly TRBD1 for D (5 bases). V lost 0 bases, J lost 3 bases, and 15 bases lay in between. Germline values: CDR1 SGHNT, CDR2 YYREEE (reference sequence). The CDR3 runs to 16 residues. CDR3 DNA sequence: TGTGCCAGCAGCTTGGCATTAGGCAGCAGGGACTATGGCTACACCTTC. Its translation is CASSLALGSRDYGYTF. Drawing the rest from reference TRBV5-4 and TRBJ1-2, the complete variable domain is ETGVTQSPTHLIKTRGQQVTLRCSSQSGHNTVSWYQQALGQGPQFIFQYYREEENGRGNFPPRFSGLQFPNYSSELNVNALELDDSALYLCASSLALGSRDYGYTFGSGTRLTVV.

The chain couples TRBV2 to TRBJ1-1; 9 bases are shared with TRBD1. Germline-derived CDR1 and CDR2 are SNHLY and FYNNEI. The V segment lost 5 bases and the J segment 0 bases; nucleotides outside the gene matches: 13. The length of the CDR3 is 18 residues. The CDR3 loop reads CASSTPGTGTLVNTEAFF. The CDR3 DNA follows: TGTGCCAGCAGTACACCCGGGACAGGGACGCTTGTGAACACTGAAGCTTTCTTT.

The chain combines TRBV7-2 with TRBJ1-1; D is undetermined. Germline V gene data show CDR1 as SGHTA and CDR2 as FQGNSA. The CDR3 is 14 residues long. V lost 6 bases and J lost 1, with 12 bases in between. The CDR3 nucleotides are TGTGCCAGCAGTCTAGTAGGCCCGAACACTGAAGCTTTCTTT. Encoded protein: CASSLVGPNTEAFF. Drawing the rest from reference TRBV7-2 and TRBJ1-1, the complete variable domain is GAGVSQSPSNKVTEKGKDVELRCDPISGHTALYWYRQSLGQGLEFLIYFQGNSAPDKSGLPSDRFSAERTGGSVSTLTIQRTQQEDSAVYLCASSLVGPNTEAFFGQGTRLTVV.

The chain combines TRBV1 with TRBJ2-7; the table's D call, TRBD2, has no DNA check behind it. TRBV1 is reported as a pseudogene. This CDR3 region has 9 residues. The CDR3 nucleotides read TGCACCGGAGGGACTCGACAGTACTTC. Translated: CTGGTRQYF.

The rearrangement uses TRBV24-1 and TRBJ2-2; no clear D gene. CDR1 and CDR2 (germline): KGHDR, SFDVKD. The CDR3 loop spans 16 amino acids. V lost 0 bases and J lost 7, with 14 bases in between. The CDR3 region has the DNA TGTGCCACCAGTGATTTGTACTACCAGACGGGCGGGGAGCTGTTTTTT. It codes for CATSDLYYQTGGELFF.

The chain has TRBV9 and TRBJ2-1; 8 bases agree with TRBD2. This CDR3 contains 15 residues. Germline values: CDR1 SGDLS, CDR2 YYNGEE. V shed 3 bases, J shed 5 bases, and the junction held 7 bases outside the gene matches. The CDR3 spells CASSGRGGINNEQFF. The DNA of the CDR3 is TGTGCCAGCAGCGGACGGGGGGGCATCAACAATGAGCAGTTCTTC.

The rearrangement joins TRBV12-3 or TRBV12-4 to TRBJ2-5; 7 positions match TRBD2. CDR3 length: 13 residues. Germline trimming cut 5 bases from V and 5 bases from J; bases unmatched to any gene: 5. The CDR3 protein is CASSTLGGETQYF. In DNA form, the CDR3 reads TGTGCCAGCAGTACCCTCGGGGGGGAGACCCAGTACTTC.

This rearrangement joins TRBV13 to TRBJ2-2; 12 bases fit TRBD2. Unmatched junction bases numbered 7, after V lost 4 bases and J lost 4 bases. Germline values: CDR1 PRHDT, CDR2 FYEKMQ (reference sequence). There are 17 residues in the CDR3. CDR3 protein: CASSYRTSGEATGELFF. CDR3 DNA: TGTGCCAGCAGCTACCGGACTAGCGGGGAGGCCACCGGGGAGCTGTTTTTT. The full variable domain, its missing parts supplied by reference TRBV13 and TRBJ2-2, is AAGVIQSPRHLIKEKRETATLKCYPIPRHDTVYWYQQGPGQDPQFLISFYEKMQSDKGSIPDRFSAQQFSDYHSELNMSSLELGDSALYFCASSYRTSGEATGELFFGEGSRLTVL.

This chain links TRBV27 with TRBJ1-1; D is unclear. From germline, CDR1 is MNHEY and CDR2 SMNVEV (reference sequence). Trimming stripped 4 bases from V and 2 bases from J, with 17 bases between. CDR3 length: 16 residues. CDR3 residues: CASSSISGGSNTEAFF. The CDR3 DNA follows: TGTGCCAGCAGTTCGATCAGTGGCGGCTCAAACACTGAAGCTTTCTTT.

The chain uses TRBV24-1 and TRBJ2-2; D may be TRBD2 (6 bases). Germline CDR1 and CDR2: KGHDR and SFDVKD. The CDR3 sequence is 16 residues long. The V and J ends lost 4 bases and 4 bases respectively, with 15 bases between them. CDR3 protein: CATSDPSNSGTGELFF. As DNA, the CDR3 is TGTGCCACCAGTGACCCTTCAAATAGCGGCACCGGGGAGCTGTTTTTT.

The gene calls are TRBV3-1 (or the pseudogene TRBV3-2) and TRBJ1-5, with 9 nucleotides matching TRBD1. This CDR3 spans 19 amino acids. CDR1 is LGHDT, CDR2 YNNKEL, per germline (reference sequence). The junction had 18 bases not matched to a gene; V was cut back by 2 bases and J by 7 bases. CDR3 protein: CASSQSPGTGRLIRQPQHF. In nucleotides, the CDR3 is TGTGCCAGCAGCCAATCCCCGGGGACAGGGAGGTTGATACGACAGCCCCAGCATTTT.

The rearrangement joins TRBV7-8 to TRBJ2-5; 9 nucleotides match TRBD1. V lost 1 base and J lost 2; bases outside the gene matches: 5. Germline V lookup: CDR1 SGHVS, CDR2 FQNEAQ. The CDR3 has 16 residues. This chain's CDR3 is CASSLEWDRAQETQYF. CDR3 nucleotides: TGTGCCAGCAGCTTAGAGTGGGACAGGGCACAAGAGACCCAGTACTTC.

The chain recombines TRBV7-2 with TRBJ2-3; D unresolved. CDR3 length equals 11 residues. Per germline, CDR1 SGHTA and CDR2 FQGNSA. V was pared by 6 bases and J by 6 bases, with 7 bases between. This chain's CDR3 is CASSLQDTQYF. DNA for the CDR3: TGTGCCAGCAGTCTCCAGGATACGCAGTATTTT.

V gene TRBV5-4 combines with J gene TRBJ2-5; D perhaps matches TRBD2 (7 bases). This CDR3 region has 15 residues. V was clipped by 4 bases and J by 2 bases, with 15 bases between them. The germline V gene encodes CDR1 SGHNT and CDR2 YYREEE (reference sequence). CDR3 DNA sequence: TGTGCCAGCAGCCCCGGCGGGGGCGATCAAGAGACCCAGTACTTC. Its protein product is CASSPGGGDQETQYF.

The chain uses TRBV5-6 and TRBJ2-7; tentatively, D is TRBD1 (6 bases). Germline values: CDR1 SGHDT, CDR2 YYEEEE. This CDR3 has 13 residues. Trimming took 3 bases from V and 3 from J, leaving 10 bases between them. The CDR3 region has the DNA TGTGCCAGCAGCTCCCTCAGGGGCTACGAGCAGTACTTC. Its translation: CASSSLRGYEQYF.